Presented here are 3 T cell receptor beta chains from one specimen sequenced in a study of shared clonotypes between healthy human individuals. Only in-frame clones appear in the TCRdb table, and some are missing; sequencing was by immunoSEQ multiplex PCR. The sample yields some 2,000,000 clones, 90% to 97% seen once. Input material: naive CD4+ T cells sorted from blood. The subset here: CD45RA+ positively selected. Every receptor here comes from a man aged 18 to 29 in good health.

The rearrangement joins TRBV30 to TRBJ1-2; 9 bases agree with TRBD1. Germline V gene data show CDR1 as GTSNPN and CDR2 as SVGIG (reference sequence). J was trimmed by 7 bases and V by 3 bases; bases with no gene match: 12. The CDR3 sequence is 15 residues long. The CDR3 reads CAWRGQGALWAGYTF. For the CDR3, the DNA is TGTGCCTGGAGGGGACAGGGTGCATTATGGGCTGGCTACACCTTC.

This chain uses TRBV10-3 with TRBJ1-4, with D unresolved. With 4 bases removed from V and 4 bases from J, the gap between germline ends came to 7 bases. This CDR3 has 13 amino acids. Germline CDR1 reads ENHRY; CDR2 reads SYGVKD. CDR3 amino acids: CAISGTDNEKLFF. DNA of the CDR3: TGTGCCATCAGTGGGACCGATAATGAAAAACTGTTTTTT.

The CDR3 DNA reads as TGTGCCAGCAGTGACTCGATCTCCAGAAGACATGAAGCTTTCTTT. Residues: CASSDSISRRHEAFF. The V gene is TRBV6-4, the J gene TRBJ1-1; D uncertain. V was shortened by 0 bases and J by 7 bases, with 15 bases between the two germline ends. The V gene's germline CDR1 is MRHNA and CDR2 SNTAGT. This CDR3 has 15 amino acids.